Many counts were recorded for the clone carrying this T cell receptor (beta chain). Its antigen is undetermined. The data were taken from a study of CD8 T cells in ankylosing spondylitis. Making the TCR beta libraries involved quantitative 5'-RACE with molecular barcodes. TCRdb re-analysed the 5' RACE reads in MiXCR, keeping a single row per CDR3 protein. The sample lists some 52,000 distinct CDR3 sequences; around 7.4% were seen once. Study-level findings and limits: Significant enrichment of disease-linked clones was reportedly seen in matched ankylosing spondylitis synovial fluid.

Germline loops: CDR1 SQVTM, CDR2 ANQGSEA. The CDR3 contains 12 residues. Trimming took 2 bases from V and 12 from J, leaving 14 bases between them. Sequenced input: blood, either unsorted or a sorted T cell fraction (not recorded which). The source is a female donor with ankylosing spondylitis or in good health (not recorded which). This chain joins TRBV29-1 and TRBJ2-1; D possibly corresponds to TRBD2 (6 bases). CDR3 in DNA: TGCAGCGTTGAACTTCCGGCCGGGGGGCAGTTCTTC. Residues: CSVELPAGGQFF.